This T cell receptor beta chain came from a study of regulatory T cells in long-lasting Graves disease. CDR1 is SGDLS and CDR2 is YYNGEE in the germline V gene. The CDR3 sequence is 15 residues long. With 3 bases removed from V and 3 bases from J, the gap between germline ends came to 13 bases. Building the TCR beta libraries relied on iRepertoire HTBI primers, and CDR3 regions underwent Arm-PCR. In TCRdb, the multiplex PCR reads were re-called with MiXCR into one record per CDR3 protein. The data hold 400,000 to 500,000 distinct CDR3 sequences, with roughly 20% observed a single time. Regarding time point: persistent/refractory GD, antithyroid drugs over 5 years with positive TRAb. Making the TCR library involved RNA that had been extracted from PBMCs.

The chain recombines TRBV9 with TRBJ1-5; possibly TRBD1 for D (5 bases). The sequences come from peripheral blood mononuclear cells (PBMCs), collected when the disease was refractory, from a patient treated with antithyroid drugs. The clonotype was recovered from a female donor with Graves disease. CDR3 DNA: TGTGCCAGCAGCGGTGGGGGGGGGACCAATCAGCCCCAGCATTTT. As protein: CASSGGGGTNQPQHF.